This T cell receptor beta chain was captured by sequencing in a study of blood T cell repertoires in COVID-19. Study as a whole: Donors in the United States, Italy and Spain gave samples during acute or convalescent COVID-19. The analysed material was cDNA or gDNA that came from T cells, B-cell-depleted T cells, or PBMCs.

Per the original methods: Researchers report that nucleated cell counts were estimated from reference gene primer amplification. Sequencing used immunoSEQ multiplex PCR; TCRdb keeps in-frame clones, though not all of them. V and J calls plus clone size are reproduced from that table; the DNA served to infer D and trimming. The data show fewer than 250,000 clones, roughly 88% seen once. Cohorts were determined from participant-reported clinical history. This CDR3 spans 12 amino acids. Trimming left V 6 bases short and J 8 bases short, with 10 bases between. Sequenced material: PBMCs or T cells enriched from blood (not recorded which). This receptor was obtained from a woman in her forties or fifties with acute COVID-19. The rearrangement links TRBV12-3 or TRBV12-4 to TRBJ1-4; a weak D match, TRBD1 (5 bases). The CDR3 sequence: CASSPRTEKLFF. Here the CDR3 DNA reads TGTGCCAGCAGCCCGAGGACAGAAAAACTGTTTTTT.